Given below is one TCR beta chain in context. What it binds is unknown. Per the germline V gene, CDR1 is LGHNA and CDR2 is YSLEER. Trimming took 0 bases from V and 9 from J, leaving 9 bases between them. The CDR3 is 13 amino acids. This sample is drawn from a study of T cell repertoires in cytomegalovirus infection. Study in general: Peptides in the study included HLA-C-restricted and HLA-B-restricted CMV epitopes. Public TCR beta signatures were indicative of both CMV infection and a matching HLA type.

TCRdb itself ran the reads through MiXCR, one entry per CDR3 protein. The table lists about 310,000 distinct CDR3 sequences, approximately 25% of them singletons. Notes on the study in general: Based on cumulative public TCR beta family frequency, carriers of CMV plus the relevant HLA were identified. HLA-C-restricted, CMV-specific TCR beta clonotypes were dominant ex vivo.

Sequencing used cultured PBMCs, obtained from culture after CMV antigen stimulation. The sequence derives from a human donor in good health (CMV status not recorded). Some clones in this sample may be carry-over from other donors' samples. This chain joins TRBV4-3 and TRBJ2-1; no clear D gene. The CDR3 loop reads CASSQEKRIEQFF. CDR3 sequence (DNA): TGCGCCAGCAGCCAAGAAAAGCGTATTGAGCAGTTCTTC.